This T cell receptor beta chain was captured by sequencing in a study of T cell changes during pregnancy in multiple sclerosis. Germline CDR1 SGHVS, CDR2 FQNEAQ. J gave up 7 bases and V 7 bases, and 15 bases lay outside the gene matches. The CDR3 extends over 16 amino acids. Sequencing was performed with immunoSEQ multiplex PCR; in TCRdb, only in-frame clones are kept and a portion is missing. The sample yields roughly 80,000 clones, about 92% seen once. The clonotype originates from a female donor with multiple sclerosis, enrolled in a pregnancy study. The specimen comprised peripheral blood, sampled before pregnancy. The chain is built from TRBV7-8 and TRBJ1-2, with 10 bases fitting TRBD1. CDR3 protein: CASTRAPGRDRGGYTF. DNA for the CDR3: TGTGCCAGCACCAGGGCCCCCGGCCGGGACAGGGGTGGCTACACCTTC.